The rows below give T cell receptor beta chains drawn from one sample of a study of cytomegalovirus exposure and HLA in healthy donors. Produced via immunoSEQ multiplex PCR; TCRdb's table is partial and in-frame only. The sample includes some 140,000 clones, about four fifths seen only once; the top ten take about 4.5%. Sequencing input: PBMCs. These receptors were obtained from a man younger than 45 in good health. CDR3s include the opening cysteine and the closing phenylalanine or tryptophan. The order of the fields is clone size, D gene, J gene, V gene, CDR3 protein, CDR3 DNA. D genes are given only for firm matches. The size field is filled for only some rows; it gives once, few, many or a size class.

.	TRBD1	TRBJ2-7	TRBV6-1	CASSEAGGKQYF	TGTGCCAGCAGTGAAGCAGGGGGCAAGCAGTACTTC
.	.	TRBJ2-6	TRBV28	CASSFMGSGANVLTF	TGTGCCAGCAGTTTTATGGGGAGTGGGGCCAACGTCCTGACTTTC
.	.	TRBJ2-7	TRBV27	CASSLLASDEQYF	TGTGCCAGCAGCTTGCTAGCGTCGGACGAGCAGTACTTC
.	.	TRBJ2-5	TRBV6-5	CASSLRGAAVKTQYF	TGTGCCAGCAGCCTACGGGGGGCGGCCGTCAAGACCCAGTACTTC
.	.	TRBJ2-7	TRBV28	CASNSEGGLSYEQYF	TGTGCCAGCAACTCTGAGGGCGGCCTATCCTACGAGCAGTACTTC
few	TRBD2	TRBJ2-7	TRBV6-6	CASSSGTSNEQYF	TGTGCCAGCAGCAGCGGGACTAGCAACGAGCAGTACTTC
.	.	TRBJ1-1	TRBV5-1	CASSLETGPREAFF	TGCGCCAGCAGCTTGGAGACAGGTCCACGAGAAGCTTTCTTT
.	TRBD1	TRBJ1-2	TRBV18	CASSLGQGSANYGYTF	TGTGCCAGCTCACTGGGACAGGGGTCAGCTAACTATGGCTACACCTTC
.	TRBD1	TRBJ2-1	TRBV11-2	CASSLGPGQGPYNEQFF	TGTGCCAGCAGCTTAGGGCCTGGACAGGGACCCTACAATGAGCAGTTCTTC
.	.	TRBJ1-1	TRBV4-1	CASSQRGLNTEAFF	TGCGCCAGCAGCCAACGGGGGTTGAACACTGAAGCTTTCTTT
.	TRBD1	TRBJ2-1	TRBV5-4	CASSPGGTGGHNEQFF	TGTGCCAGCAGCCCCGGAGGGACAGGGGGTCACAATGAGCAGTTCTTC